Below are 6 T cell receptor beta chains sequenced from a single sample in a study of blood T cell repertoires in COVID-19. Clones were sequenced by immunoSEQ multiplex PCR, and TCRdb holds only the in-frame ones, with some missing. The table includes under 150,000 clones, about 91% detected once. The specimen was peripheral blood. The source is a human donor in a cohort sampled during active COVID-19.

The chain couples TRBV9 to TRBJ2-2; unclear D gene. V lost 0 bases to trimming and J lost 4 bases, with 13 bases between them. The CDR3 totals 16 residues. Germline V gene lookup returns CDR1 SGDLS and CDR2 YYNGEE. This chain's CDR3 is CASSVGARGSTGELFF. CDR3 nucleotide sequence: TGTGCCAGCAGCGTAGGGGCTCGTGGAAGCACCGGGGAGCTGTTTTTT.

This clone occurred many times. The V gene is TRBV27, the J gene TRBJ2-7; D unclear. Germline V gene lookup returns CDR1 MNHEY and CDR2 SMNVEV (reference sequence). The CDR3 consists of 13 residues. Trimming removed 8 bases from V and 0 bases from J, with 11 bases in between. The CDR3 sequence is CASCHGPSYEQYF. CDR3 DNA sequence: TGTGCCAGCTGCCATGGCCCCTCCTACGAGCAGTACTTC.

V usage is TRBV4-2 and J usage is TRBJ2-3, with 14 bases identical to TRBD2. Germline V gene sequence: CDR1 LGHNA, CDR2 YNFKEQ. The CDR3 has 18 amino acids. V lost 4 bases to trimming and J lost 3 bases; unmatched junction nucleotides: 9. CDR3 bases: TGTGCCAGCAGCCCTCGACTAGCGGGGGGGCCTGGAACAGATACGCAGTATTTT. Translated: CASSPRLAGGPGTDTQYF.

This chain links TRBV5-4 with TRBJ1-1; 9 bases are a match to TRBD1. Unmatched junction bases numbered 10, after V lost 2 bases and J lost 2 bases. The CDR3 runs to 17 residues. CDR1 is SGHNT and CDR2 is YYREEE in the germline V gene (reference sequence). The CDR3 is CASSFDLTGGINTEAFF. CDR3 sequence (DNA): TGTGCCAGCAGCTTCGACCTGACAGGGGGTATAAACACTGAAGCTTTCTTT.

This clone appeared once. The J gene is TRBJ1-2, the V gene TRBV11-2, with TRBD1 identical over 9 bases. CDR3 length: 15 residues. V was clipped by 4 bases and J by 9 bases; unmatched bases: 12. CDR1 is SGHAT and CDR2 is FQNNGV in the germline V gene. The CDR3 DNA reads TGTGCCAGCAGCTACCCCGGGACAGGGAGTTTCCGCTACACCTTC. It encodes CASSYPGTGSFRYTF.

V is TRBV7-7 and J is TRBJ2-5; maybe TRBD2 (5 bases). CDR3 size: 15 residues. Trimming removed 2 bases at V and 1 base at J, with 11 bases between. The germline gives CDR1 SSHAT, CDR2 FNYEAQ (reference sequence). CDR3 coding DNA: TGTGCCAGCAGCTTACTCCGGGGTCTCCAAGAGACCCAGTACTTC. Translation: CASSLLRGLQETQYF.